This T cell receptor beta chain was identified in a study of T cells after posttransplantation cyclophosphamide. TCRdb's copy holds only in-frame clones and misses some; the assay was immunoSEQ multiplex PCR. The sample was found to contain 45,000 to 55,000 clones, and every one recurs. Whole-study findings and limits: Later blood repertoires were often dominated by clones from the donor CD8+ memory compartment. Tissue-infiltrating T cells from skin or gut overlapped little with blood T cells.

This clone was found many times. What it binds is not known. Germline V lookup: CDR1 MDHEN, CDR2 SYDVKM. CDR3 length: 15 residues. Trimming stripped 2 bases from V and 0 bases from J, with 10 bases between. The TCR was taken from a man aged 35-49 years in good health, CMV-negative, and a related stem cell transplant donor. V is TRBV28 and J is TRBJ1-1, with D possibly TRBD1 on 6 matching bases. The source material was PBMCs. CDR3 DNA sequence: TGTGCCAGCAGTTTAGGGACATACTTGAACACTGAAGCTTTCTTT. As protein: CASSLGTYLNTEAFF.